One sample yielded the 2 T cell receptor beta chains listed below, sequenced in a study of molecular identifiers for immune sequencing clone quantification. TCRdb independently ran MiXCR on the PCR reads; one entry per CDR3 protein. Found here are about 640,000 distinct CDR3 sequences, just under 20% of them singletons; the top ten hold about 0.9%. Sequencing was performed on naive CD8+ T cells from blood, with Jurkat cell RNA spiked in. This sample's subset: FACS-sorted CD8+CD4-CCR7+CD45RA+ naive T cells. These receptors originate from a human donor in good health. Some libraries in this study had Jurkat cell RNA spiked in.

V gene TRBV10-1 combines with J gene TRBJ2-7; 7 nucleotides agree with TRBD1. CDR3 length: 21 amino acids. J gave up 6 bases and V 1 base, and 27 bases lay outside the gene matches. The V gene's germline CDR1 is WNHNN and CDR2 SYGVQD (reference sequence). The CDR3 region is CASSELGFFGSGTAILGEQYF. CDR3 sequence (DNA): TGCGCCAGCAGTGAGTTAGGGTTCTTTGGGTCCGGGACAGCGATTTTGGGCGAGCAGTACTTC.

This clonotype appeared many times. V gene TRBV7-2 combines with J gene TRBJ2-7; D is perhaps TRBD1 (6 bases). This CDR3 has 15 amino acids. Per the germline V gene, CDR1 is SGHTA and CDR2 is FQGNSA. The V gene lost 5 bases and the J gene lost 0 bases, with 14 bases spanning the gap. CDR3 bases: TGTGCCAGCAGCCCTACAGGGTTCTCCTCCTACGAGCAGTACTTC. It codes for CASSPTGFSSYEQYF.